This T cell receptor (beta chain) is from a study of shared clonotypes between healthy human individuals. Study in general: The donors, two women and a few men, were aged 18 to 49. Study results and limitations: Generation probability values for non-shared clonotypes were lower than those for clonotypes shared by all four donors. The study found roughly 5% of naive CD4 clonotypes shared across a few donors. Estimated clonotype richness was generally higher in naive than memory subsets.

TCRdb keeps only in-frame clones here, not all; method: immunoSEQ multiplex PCR. The table has about 580,000 clones, 95% to 98% seen once. The V and J ends lost 5 bases and 1 base, in that order; junction bases with no gene match: 5. Germline V gene sequence: CDR1 SQVTM, CDR2 ANQGSEA. This CDR3 has 15 amino acids. CD45RO-negative, CCR7-selected cells formed the naive CD8 fraction, which excluded terminally differentiated effector memory CD45RA+ cells. About this clone: Its cognate antigen is unknown.

The sequence derives from a man aged 25 to 45 in good health. This chain joins TRBV29-1 and TRBJ2-2; 9 bases fit TRBD2. The source material was naive CD8+ T cells sorted from blood. CDR3 sequence reads: CSVSGTSLNTGELFF. The CDR3, as DNA: TGCAGCGTTTCTGGGACTAGCCTGAACACCGGGGAGCTGTTTTTT.